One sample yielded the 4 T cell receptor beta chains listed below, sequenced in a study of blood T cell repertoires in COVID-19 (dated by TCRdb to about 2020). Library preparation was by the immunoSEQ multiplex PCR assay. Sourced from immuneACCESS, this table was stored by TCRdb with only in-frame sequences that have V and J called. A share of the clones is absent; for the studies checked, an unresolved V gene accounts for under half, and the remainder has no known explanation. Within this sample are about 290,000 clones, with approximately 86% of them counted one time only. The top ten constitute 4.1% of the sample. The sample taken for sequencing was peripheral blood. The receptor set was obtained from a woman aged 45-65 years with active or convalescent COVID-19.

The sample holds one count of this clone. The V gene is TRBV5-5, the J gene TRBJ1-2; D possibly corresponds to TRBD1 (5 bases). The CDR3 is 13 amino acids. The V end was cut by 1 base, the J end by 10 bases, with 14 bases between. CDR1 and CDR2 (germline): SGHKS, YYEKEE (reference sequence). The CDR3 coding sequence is TGTGCCAGCAGCTTGCAGGGCGGAGGGGACTACACCTTC. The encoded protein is CASSLQGGGDYTF. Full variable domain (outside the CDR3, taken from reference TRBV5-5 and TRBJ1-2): DAGVTQSPTHLIKTRGQQVTLRCSPISGHKSVSWYQQVLGQGPQFIFQYYEKEERGRGNFPDRFSARQFPNYSSELNVNALLLGDSALYLCASSLQGGGDYTFGSGTRLTVV.

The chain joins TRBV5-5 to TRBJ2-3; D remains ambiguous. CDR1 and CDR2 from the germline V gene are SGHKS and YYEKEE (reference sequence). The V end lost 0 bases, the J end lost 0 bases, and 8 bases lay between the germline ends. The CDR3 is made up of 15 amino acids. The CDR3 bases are TGTGCCAGCAGCTTGGTTATCTTTAGCACAGATACGCAGTATTTT. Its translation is CASSLVIFSTDTQYF.

This CDR3 is CATSRLSGSQHF. The CDR3 bases are TGTGCCACCAGCAGGCTCTCAGGGTCCCAGCATTTT. The gene calls are TRBV15 and TRBJ1-5; D perhaps matches TRBD1 (5 bases). The V and J ends lost 3 bases and 11 bases respectively, with 11 bases between them. This CDR3 has 12 amino acids. CDR1 and CDR2 (germline): LNHNV, YYDKDF (reference sequence). Full variable domain (outside the CDR3, taken from reference TRBV15 and TRBJ1-5): DAMVIQNPRYQVTQFGKPVTLSCSQTLNHNVMYWYQQKSSQAPKLLFHYYDKDFNNEADTPDNFQSRRPNTSFCFLDIRSPGLGDTAMYLCATSRLSGSQHFGDGTRLSIL.

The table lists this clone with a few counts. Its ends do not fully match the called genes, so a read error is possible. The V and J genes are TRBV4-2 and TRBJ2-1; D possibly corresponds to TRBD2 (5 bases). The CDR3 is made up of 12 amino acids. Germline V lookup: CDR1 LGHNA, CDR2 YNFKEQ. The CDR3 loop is CASSLLGERLVF. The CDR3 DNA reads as TGTGCCAGCAGCCTGTTGGGAGAGCGCCTAGTCTTC.